These 15 T cell receptor beta chains were sequenced from one sample in a study of T cell responses to AZD1222 COVID-19 vaccine. Profiled with immunoSEQ multiplex PCR; TCRdb holds only in-frame clones, not every one. The table has approximately 84,000 clones, 85% to 90% seen once; the top ten hold about 2.4%. The specimen comprised peripheral blood, sampled 28 days after the second AZD1222 dose. The receptors derive from an adult who received the AZD1222 COVID-19 vaccine.

The V and J genes are TRBV6-5 and TRBJ1-4; a weak D match, TRBD1 (5 bases). This CDR3 comprises 15 residues. V lost 0 bases to trimming and J lost 7 bases, with 12 bases between them. Germline-derived CDR1 and CDR2 are MNHEY and SVGAGI. The CDR3 loop reads CASSYSKGLSEKLFF. For the CDR3, the DNA is TGTGCCAGCAGTTACTCGAAGGGGTTGAGTGAAAAACTGTTTTTT.

This clone was seen only once. The chain has TRBV9 and TRBJ2-2; unclear D gene. The CDR3 sequence is 14 residues long. Trimming stripped 2 bases from V and 2 bases from J, with 7 bases between. CDR1 and CDR2 (germline): SGDLS, YYNGEE. The DNA for the CDR3 is TGTGCCAGCAGCGTGGTTGCCAACACCGGGGAGCTGTTTTTT. Its protein product is CASSVVANTGELFF.

V and J are TRBV15 and TRBJ1-2; D might be TRBD1 (6 bases). Germline lookup yields CDR1 LNHNV and CDR2 YYDKDF (reference sequence). The CDR3 is 14 amino acids. The V end lost 3 bases, the J end lost 2 bases, and 10 bases lay between the germline ends. The CDR3 DNA sequence: TGTGCCACCAGCAGGGATGGGGGCAACTATGGCTACACCTTC. Amino acids: CATSRDGGNYGYTF.

The chain couples TRBV21-1 to TRBJ1-4; the table's D call, TRBD1, was not checked against the DNA. TRBV21-1 is a listed pseudogene. This CDR3 has 16 amino acids. CDR3 protein: CASSTGQGARSEKLFF. As DNA, the CDR3 is TGTGCCAGCAGCACGGGACAGGGGGCGCGGAGTGAAAAACTGTTTTTT.

The count of this clone is one. Written as DNA, the CDR3 is TGTGCCAGCAGCTTTGGACTGGGCTACACCTTC. Translation: CASSFGLGYTF. This sequence joins TRBV6-5 and TRBJ1-2; D is undetermined. Trimming shortened V by 6 bases and J by 8 bases, and 10 bases separated the two germline ends. The germline CDR1 and CDR2 sequences are MNHEY and SVGAGI. The CDR3 totals 11 residues.

The V call is TRBV3-1 (or the pseudogene TRBV3-2), the J call TRBJ2-1; D perhaps matches TRBD2 (5 bases). This CDR3 is built from 16 residues. The V gene's germline CDR1 is LGHDT and CDR2 YNNKEL (reference sequence). Trimming cost V 0 bases and J 5 bases, with 14 bases left between them. This CDR3 reads CASSQDLAGVNNEQFF. CDR3 nucleotides: TGTGCCAGCAGCCAAGATCTTGCCGGGGTCAACAATGAGCAGTTCTTC.

V is TRBV5-8 and J is TRBJ1-2, with D maybe TRBD1 (6 bases). Trimming shortened V by 2 bases and J by 4 bases, and 9 bases separated the two germline ends. This CDR3 is built from 13 residues. CDR1 and CDR2 from the germline V gene are SGHTS and YDEGEE. The CDR3 sequence: CASSLTGLYGYTF. The CDR3 DNA is TGTGCCAGCAGCTTAACAGGGCTCTATGGCTACACCTTC.

The V and J genes are TRBV7-2 and TRBJ2-7; 7 bases align to TRBD1. After removal of 5 bases from V and 0 bases from J, the junction contained 7 bases not matched to a gene. CDR3 size: 15 residues. Germline CDR1 SGHTA, CDR2 FQGNSA. The chain's CDR3 is CASSPAGQASYEQYF. CDR3 sequence (DNA): TGTGCCAGCAGCCCCGCAGGACAGGCCTCCTACGAGCAGTACTTC.

The V and J genes are TRBV3-1 (or the pseudogene TRBV3-2) and TRBJ1-2, with TRBD1 matching over 7 bases. J lost 0 bases, V lost 3 bases, and 4 bases had no gene match. This CDR3 is 15 amino acids long. Germline CDR1 LGHDT, CDR2 YNNKEL (reference sequence). CDR3 residues: CASSQTGTPNYGYTF. The CDR3 nucleotides are TGTGCCAGCAGCCAGACAGGGACGCCTAACTATGGCTACACCTTC.

This chain joins TRBV5-4 and TRBJ1-2, with TRBD1 as a possible D gene (6 bases). There are 14 residues in the CDR3. Between the trimmed V and J ends, which lost 0 bases and 7 bases, there was a span of 13 bases. Germline V CDR1 and CDR2: SGHNT, YYREEE (reference sequence). The CDR3 coding sequence is TGTGCCAGCAGCTTGGAGGGACACCAGGGTGGCTACACCTTC. Translating gives CASSLEGHQGGYTF.

The chain combines TRBV27 with TRBJ2-4; no reliable D call. Per germline, CDR1 MNHEY and CDR2 SMNVEV (reference sequence). The CDR3 runs 15 residues. V shed 5 bases and J shed 0 bases, with 11 bases lying between them. The CDR3 DNA is TGTGCCAGCAGTGCCCCCGGATTAGCCAAAAACATTCAGTACTTC. The encoded protein is CASSAPGLAKNIQYF.

The chain has TRBV6-6 and TRBJ2-7; tentatively, D is TRBD1 or TRBD2 (5 bases each). Trimming pared 0 bases from V and 6 bases from J, leaving 15 bases between. The CDR3 length is 15 residues. CDR1 MNHNY and CDR2 SVGAGI come from the germline V gene (reference sequence). CDR3 sequence reads: CASSYSMAGTGEQYF. The CDR3 DNA sequence: TGTGCCAGCAGTTACTCGATGGCCGGGACGGGCGAGCAGTACTTC.

The chain couples TRBV7-8 to TRBJ2-5; D is perhaps TRBD1 (5 bases). The ends were cut back, 6 bases at V and 0 bases at J, with 5 bases in the middle. The CDR3 extends over 12 amino acids. Per germline, CDR1 SGHVS and CDR2 FQNEAQ. CDR3 sequence (DNA): TGTGCCAGCAGGACAGACCAAGAGACCCAGTACTTC. Its translation: CASRTDQETQYF.

This chain joins TRBV20-1 and TRBJ2-7; TRBD2 might be the D (5 bases). Germline CDR1 is DFQATT and CDR2 is SNEGSKA (reference sequence). The V and J ends lost 3 bases and 7 bases respectively, with 13 bases between them. The CDR3 consists of 12 residues. The chain's CDR3 is CSASLGELEQYF. For the CDR3, the DNA is TGCAGTGCTAGTCTCGGGGAATTGGAGCAGTACTTC.

This clone came up once. The chain joins TRBV11-2 to TRBJ2-1, with 10 bases lining up with TRBD2. The CDR3 sequence is 15 residues long. Germline values: CDR1 SGHAT, CDR2 FQNNGV. The ends lost 5 bases at V and 10 bases at J; junction bases unmatched: 11. The DNA of the CDR3 is TGTGCCAGCAGCCCAGAAGCGGGAGGGCGGGGAGAGCAGTTCTTC. As protein: CASSPEAGGRGEQFF.